These T cell receptor beta chains were read from a single sample in a study of blood T cells in healthy people across ages. TCRdb re-called the 5' RACE reads through MiXCR, storing one row per CDR3 protein. The sample includes some 1,800,000 distinct CDR3 sequences, about two fifths seen only once; the top ten take 20% to 25%. Material: blood. These receptors were obtained from a human donor in good health. Each CDR3 is given with its conserved first and last residue. D genes are given only for firm matches. The listing skips clone size in some rows; elsewhere it reads once, few, many or a size class.

D | size | J | V | CDR3 | DNA
. | many | TRBJ2-7 | TRBV3-1 | CASSPSRRVGYEQYF | TGTGCCAGCAGCCCATCCCGGCGGGTCGGCTACGAGCAGTACTTC
. | . | TRBJ2-3 | TRBV5-1 | CASSQLETTSTDTQYF | TGCGCCAGCAGCCAACTAGAAACCACGAGCACAGATACGCAGTATTTT
TRBD2 | few | TRBJ2-5 | TRBV20-1 | CSARGLAGGQGETQYF | TGCAGTGCTAGAGGACTAGCGGGGGGGCAAGGGGAGACCCAGTACTTC
. | . | TRBJ2-1 | TRBV19 | CASSIDLSSYNEQFF | TGTGCCAGTAGTATAGACCTCAGCTCCTACAATGAGCAGTTCTTC
. | . | TRBJ1-3 | TRBV6-5 | CASSSGSVGTIYF | TGTGCCAGCAGTTCGGGGTCGGTTGGCACCATATATTTT
. | . | TRBJ1-1 | TRBV6-5 | CASSSPRVDLSGTEAFF | TGTGCCAGCAGTTCCCCGAGGGTGGACTTGTCGGGCACTGAAGCTTTCTTT
. | few | TRBJ1-1 | TRBV15 | CATTPGQIMNTEAFF | TGTGCCACCACCCCCGGACAAATCATGAACACTGAAGCTTTCTTT
TRBD1 | . | TRBJ2-3 | TRBV12-3/TRBV12-4 | CASSYFTGQGQYF | TGTGCCAGCAGTTACTTCACGGGACAGGGGCAGTATTTT
TRBD1 | few | TRBJ2-1 | TRBV29-1 | CSVEGSGQGNNEQFF | TGCAGCGTTGAGGGTTCGGGACAGGGGAACAATGAGCAGTTCTTC
TRBD2 | few | TRBJ2-1 | TRBV7-9 | CASRYGGSTYNEQFF | TGTGCCAGCAGGTACGGGGGGTCTACCTACAATGAGCAGTTCTTC
. | few | TRBJ2-3 | TRBV24-1 | CATSICLTRSPDTQYF | TGTGCCACCAGCATTTGCCTAACACGGTCACCAGATACGCAGTATTTT
TRBD2 | . | TRBJ2-7 | TRBV2 | CASSRLAPGYEQYF | TGTGCCAGCAGTAGACTAGCCCCGGGGTACGAGCAGTACTTC
. | . | TRBJ2-1 | TRBV12-3/TRBV12-4 | CASTKTGVVSDNEQFF | TGTGCCAGCACCAAGACCGGAGTGGTCTCCGACAATGAGCAGTTCTTC
TRBD1 | . | TRBJ2-6 | TRBV30 | CACHATGAGANVLTF | TGTGCCTGTCATGCCACAGGGGCTGGGGCCAACGTCCTGACTTTC
. | . | TRBJ1-1 | TRBV28 | CASSLFGTEAFF | TGTGCCAGCAGTTTATTTGGGACGGAAGCTTTCTTT
TRBD1 | few | TRBJ1-1 | TRBV28 | CASSPGGTVEAFF | TGTGCCAGCAGCCCTGGGGGGACAGTTGAAGCTTTCTTT
TRBD1 | few | TRBJ1-2 | TRBV4-3 | CASSQADRASGYTF | TGCGCCAGCAGCCAAGCGGACAGGGCTAGCGGCTACACCTTC
. | . | TRBJ1-2 | TRBV2 | CASTPETYGYTF | TGTGCCAGCACACCAGAAACCTATGGCTACACCTTC
. | few | TRBJ1-1 | TRBV29-1 | CSAAGTLNTEAFF | TGCAGCGCCGCCGGGACATTGAACACTGAAGCTTTCTTT
TRBD1 | . | TRBJ2-7 | TRBV5-1 | CASSLPGTGVTAQYF | TGCGCCAGCAGCTTGCCCGGGACAGGGGTTACTGCGCAGTACTTC
. | . | TRBJ2-5 | TRBV4-1 | CASSPGHCQGETQYF | TGCGCCAGCAGCCCAGGACACTGCCAAGGGGAGACCCAGTACTTC
TRBD1 | . | TRBJ1-1 | TRBV7-9 | CASSPWDSQAFF | TGTGCCAGCAGCCCTTGGGACAGCCAAGCTTTCTTT
TRBD2 | . | TRBJ2-3 | TRBV6-2/TRBV6-3 | CASNWASAGGQSDTQYF | TGTGCCAGCAACTGGGCTTCCGCGGGGGGACAATCAGATACGCAGTATTTT
TRBD1 | . | TRBJ2-1 | TRBV7-2 | CASRKDRGYNEQFF | TGTGCCAGCAGGAAGGACAGGGGCTACAATGAGCAGTTCTTC
. | . | TRBJ1-5 | TRBV7-9 | CASSYPGAYQPQHF | TGTGCCAGCAGCTACCCGGGAGCCTATCAGCCCCAGCATTTT
. | few | TRBJ2-7 | TRBV6-2/TRBV6-3 | CASSLLTRTPYEQYF | TGTGCCAGCAGTCTCCTGACTCGGACACCCTACGAGCAGTACTTC
TRBD1 | few | TRBJ2-5 | TRBV12-3/TRBV12-4 | CASSLRQGAEETQYF | TGTGCCAGCAGTTTGCGTCAGGGGGCGGAAGAGACCCAGTACTTC
. | few | TRBJ2-7 | TRBV28 | CASSNRIHEQYF | TGTGCCAGCAGCAACAGGATCCACGAGCAGTACTTC
TRBD1 | . | TRBJ1-3 | TRBV4-1 | CASRGTGNAATGNTIYF | TGCGCCAGCCGGGGGACAGGGAACGCAGCCACTGGAAACACCATATATTTT
. | few | TRBJ2-7 | TRBV6-2/TRBV6-3 | CASTLRDHSYEQYF | TGTGCCAGCACCCTCCGGGACCATTCCTACGAGCAGTACTTC
TRBD2 | . | TRBJ2-1 | TRBV5-1 | CASSSLSGGDYNEQFF | TGCGCCAGCAGCTCGCTTAGCGGGGGGGATTACAATGAGCAGTTCTTC
TRBD2 | . | TRBJ2-1 | TRBV29-1 | CCVEWEGYEQFF | TGCTGCGTTGAATGGGAGGGGTATGAGCAGTTCTTC
. | . | TRBJ1-1 | TRBV7-2 | CASSLRWGRPTEAFF | TGTGCCAGCAGCTTACGTTGGGGTAGACCGACGGAAGCTTTCTTT
. | few | TRBJ2-1 | TRBV7-2 | CASSLPGFYNKQFF | TGTGCCAGCAGCTTACCGGGGTTCTACAATAAGCAGTTCTTC
TRBD1 | few | TRBJ2-5 | TRBV28 | CASSLKQGAPLKETQYF | TGTGCCAGCAGTTTAAAACAGGGGGCCCCGCTTAAAGAGACCCAGTACTTC
. | . | TRBJ2-4 | TRBV20-1 | CSAAGIARIQYF | TGCAGTGCGGCCGGGATTGCTCGGATTCAGTACTTC